Shown below are 17 T cell receptor beta chains from a single sample sequenced in a study of cytomegalovirus exposure and HLA in healthy donors. Both 60 Vbeta primers and 13 Jbeta primers went into the PCR. Measured with immunoSEQ multiplex PCR; TCRdb has only the in-frame clones, and not every one. The sample contains 90,000 to 110,000 clones, approximately 80% of which appear only once. Sequencing used PBMCs. The receptors stem from a woman aged 25-40 years in good health and CMV-seronegative.

The CDR3 region has the DNA TGTGCCAGCAGCTTAGAGGCACGGCGGGTCGAGACCCAGTACTTC. Encoded protein: CASSLEARRVETQYF. The genes are TRBV7-3 and TRBJ2-5; TRBD2 is a possible D gene (5 bases). The CDR3 is 15 residues long. The V and J ends lost 2 bases and 5 bases respectively, with 15 bases between them. In germline, CDR1 is SGHTA, CDR2 FQGTGA.

The gene calls are TRBV4-2 and TRBJ2-1, with 7 bases identical to TRBD2. Germline assignment: CDR1 LGHNA and CDR2 YNFKEQ. This CDR3 is 18 amino acids long. The trim removed 4 bases at V and 0 bases at J, leaving 12 bases unmatched. The CDR3 bases are TGTGCCAGCAGCCGACGCGGAACTAGCGCCGGCTCCTACAATGAGCAGTTCTTC. It encodes CASSRRGTSAGSYNEQFF.

This clone appeared once. The chain couples TRBV18 to TRBJ2-1; possibly TRBD1 for D (6 bases). V dropped 2 bases and J dropped 4 bases, with 12 bases sitting between them. CDR1 and CDR2 from the germline V gene are KGHSH and LQKENI. This CDR3 contains 15 residues. The CDR3 nucleotides read TGTGCCAGCTCACCATTCCGGGACATATACAATGAGCAGTTCTTC. This translates into CASSPFRDIYNEQFF.

The V call is TRBV5-1, the J call TRBJ2-3; D may be TRBD2 (5 bases). Per germline, CDR1 SGHRS and CDR2 YFSETQ. Trimming took off 0 bases at V and 6 bases at J, with 11 bases between the two ends. The CDR3 sequence is 14 residues long. The CDR3 region has the DNA TGCGCCAGCAGCTTGGGACTATCGGGGGATACGCAGTATTTT. Its protein product is CASSLGLSGDTQYF.

This clone was counted a few times. The rearrangement joins TRBV5-1 to TRBJ2-5, with TRBD2 as a possible D gene (7 bases). This CDR3 contains 17 residues. The germline V gene has CDR1 SGHRS and CDR2 YFSETQ. The germline V and J ends were trimmed by 6 bases and 1 base, with 22 bases remaining between them. CDR3 loop: CASTLGEGGSFQETQYF. Written as DNA, the CDR3 is TGCGCCAGCACCCTAGGGGAGGGGGGGTCCTTCCAAGAGACCCAGTACTTC.

The chain couples TRBV5-1 to TRBJ2-5; the D gene is possibly TRBD1 (6 bases). V shed 7 bases and J shed 0 bases, with 16 bases lying between them. Germline V lookup: CDR1 SGHRS, CDR2 YFSETQ. The CDR3 extends over 15 amino acids. CDR3 protein: CASRKSPGDQETQYF. CDR3 DNA: TGCGCCAGCCGTAAATCCCCAGGGGACCAAGAGACCCAGTACTTC.

J is TRBJ2-2 and V is TRBV6-5, with 12 bases aligning to TRBD2. This CDR3 has 16 residues. The V gene end was trimmed by 1 base and the J gene end by 5 bases; junction bases not matched to a gene: 2. Germline V CDR1 and CDR2: MNHEY, SVGAGI. The chain's CDR3 is CASSYWLAGGTGELFF. CDR3 nucleotides: TGTGCCAGCAGTTACTGGCTAGCGGGAGGGACCGGGGAGCTGTTTTTT.

The gene calls are TRBV28 and TRBJ2-5; 7 bases agree with TRBD2. Germline loops: CDR1 MDHEN, CDR2 SYDVKM. V gave up 3 bases and J gave up 5 bases; unmatched junction bases: 9. This CDR3 comprises 15 residues. CDR3 DNA: TGTGCCAGCAGTTTCAATATGGAGGGAGGGGAGACCCAGTACTTC. This sequence encodes CASSFNMEGGETQYF.

This clone has a handful of counts. V and J are TRBV30 and TRBJ1-5; 10 bases are shared with TRBD1. In germline, CDR1 is GTSNPN, CDR2 SVGIG (reference sequence). The J segment lost 5 bases and the V segment lost 5 bases, leaving 9 bases of the junction unmatched. The CDR3 runs 15 residues. The DNA of the CDR3 is TGTGCCTGGGGGTCAGGGGACAGGGGTTATCAGCCCCAGCATTTT. This translates into CAWGSGDRGYQPQHF.

The chain has TRBV9 and TRBJ1-4; D not certain. V lost 3 bases, J lost 7 bases, and 13 bases lay in between. CDR1 and CDR2 (germline): SGDLS, YYNGEE. The CDR3 loop spans 14 amino acids. CDR3 in amino acids: CASSGRLRGEKLFF. The CDR3 coding sequence is TGTGCCAGCAGCGGACGGCTACGGGGTGAAAAACTGTTTTTT.

The chain couples TRBV2 to TRBJ1-5; D may be TRBD1 (6 bases). The V end was cut by 4 bases, the J end by 6 bases, with 10 bases between. CDR3 size: 13 residues. Germline lookup yields CDR1 SNHLY and CDR2 FYNNEI. CDR3 DNA sequence: TGTGCCAGCAGTGTAGCAGGGGCTCAGCCCCAGCATTTT. Translated: CASSVAGAQPQHF.

The J gene is TRBJ2-5, the V gene TRBV19; D not resolved. The end of the DNA aligns better with TRBJ2-7, so the J call may be wrong. The germline CDR1 and CDR2 sequences are LNHDA and SQIVND (reference sequence). This CDR3 spans 11 amino acids. The CDR3 DNA reads as TGTGCCAGTAGCCTCAACTACGAGCAGTACTTC. Amino acids: CASSLNYEQYF.

This rearrangement joins TRBV19 to TRBJ2-7; 7 nucleotides align to TRBD1. CDR1 and CDR2 (germline): LNHDA, SQIVND (reference sequence). J lost 5 bases, V lost 5 bases, and 15 bases had no gene match. The CDR3 sequence is 16 residues long. CDR3 amino acids: CASSLSQGFFLHEQYF. In nucleotides, the CDR3 is TGTGCCAGTAGTTTATCACAGGGGTTCTTTCTACACGAGCAGTACTTC.

This chain links TRBV7-9 with TRBJ2-2; the D gene is possibly TRBD1 (6 bases). CDR3 length: 16 residues. CDR1 SEHNR and CDR2 FQNEAQ come from the germline V gene (reference sequence). V was trimmed by 5 bases and J by 13 bases, leaving 26 bases between them. CDR3 region: CASSGTTGGIIGVLFF. The CDR3, as DNA: TGTGCCAGCAGCGGAACGACAGGTGGCATCATAGGCGTGCTGTTTTTT.

The rearrangement links TRBV9 to TRBJ2-5, with 7 bases aligning to TRBD1. The V gene's germline CDR1 is SGDLS and CDR2 YYNGEE. There are 13 residues in the CDR3. Trimming removed 4 bases from V and 5 bases from J; junction bases left unmatched: 5. CDR3 loop: CASSRQGTETQYF. The CDR3, as DNA: TGTGCCAGCAGCCGACAGGGTACGGAGACCCAGTACTTC.

The genes are TRBV10-2 and TRBJ2-3; 7 bases map to TRBD2. CDR1 and CDR2 (germline): WSHSY, SAAADI. The CDR3 has 13 amino acids. J was trimmed by 8 bases and V by 2 bases; bases with no gene match: 4. In DNA form, the CDR3 reads TGCGCCAGCAGTGAGCGGGAGGCAGGTACGCAGTATTTT. Residues: CASSEREAGTQYF.

This clone was counted between two and nine times. This rearrangement joins TRBV9 to TRBJ2-2; D uncertain. Germline loops: CDR1 SGDLS, CDR2 YYNGEE. The CDR3 length is 17 residues. V shed 4 bases and J shed 3 bases, with 19 bases lying between them. CDR3 coding DNA: TGTGCCAGCAGCTCCCGTCCTGTCCTTCTAGACACCGGGGAGCTGTTTTTT. Residues: CASSSRPVLLDTGELFF.